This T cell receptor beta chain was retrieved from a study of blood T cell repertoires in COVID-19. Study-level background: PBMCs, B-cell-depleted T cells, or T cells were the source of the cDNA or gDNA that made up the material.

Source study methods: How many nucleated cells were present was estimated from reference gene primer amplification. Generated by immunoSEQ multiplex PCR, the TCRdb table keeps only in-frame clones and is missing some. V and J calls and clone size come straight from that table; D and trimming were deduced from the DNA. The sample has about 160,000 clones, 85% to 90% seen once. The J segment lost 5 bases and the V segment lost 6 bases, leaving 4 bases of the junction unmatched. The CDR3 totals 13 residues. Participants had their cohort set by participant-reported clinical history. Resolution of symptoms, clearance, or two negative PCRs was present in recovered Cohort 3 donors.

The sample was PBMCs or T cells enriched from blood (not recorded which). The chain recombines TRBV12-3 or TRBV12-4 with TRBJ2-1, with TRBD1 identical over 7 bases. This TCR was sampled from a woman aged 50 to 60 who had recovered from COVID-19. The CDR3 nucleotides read TGTGCCAGCAGGGGGGACAGCAACAATGAGCAGTTCTTC. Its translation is CASRGDSNNEQFF.